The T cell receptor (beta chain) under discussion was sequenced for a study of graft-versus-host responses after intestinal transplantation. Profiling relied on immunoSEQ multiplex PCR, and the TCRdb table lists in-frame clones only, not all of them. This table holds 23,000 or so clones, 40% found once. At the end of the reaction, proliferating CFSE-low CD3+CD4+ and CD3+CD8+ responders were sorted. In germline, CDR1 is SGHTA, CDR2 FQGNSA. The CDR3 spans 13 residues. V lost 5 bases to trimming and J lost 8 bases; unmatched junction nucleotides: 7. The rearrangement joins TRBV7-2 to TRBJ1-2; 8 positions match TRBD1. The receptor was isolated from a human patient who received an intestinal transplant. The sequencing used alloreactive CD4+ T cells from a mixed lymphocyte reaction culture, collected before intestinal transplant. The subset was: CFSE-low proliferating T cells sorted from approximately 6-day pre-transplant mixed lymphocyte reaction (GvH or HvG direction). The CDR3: CASSKDRAGGYTF. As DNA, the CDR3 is TGTGCCAGCAGCAAGGACAGGGCTGGGGGCTACACCTTC.